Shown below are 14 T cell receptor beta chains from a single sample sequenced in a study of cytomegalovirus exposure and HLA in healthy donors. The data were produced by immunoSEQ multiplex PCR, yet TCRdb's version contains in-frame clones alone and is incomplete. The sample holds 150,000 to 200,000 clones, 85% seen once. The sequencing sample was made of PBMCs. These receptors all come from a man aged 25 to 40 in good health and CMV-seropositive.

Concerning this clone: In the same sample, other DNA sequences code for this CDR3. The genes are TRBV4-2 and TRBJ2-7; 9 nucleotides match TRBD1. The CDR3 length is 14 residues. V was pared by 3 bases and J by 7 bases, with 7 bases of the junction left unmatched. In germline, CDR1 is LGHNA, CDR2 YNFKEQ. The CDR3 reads CASSQGPTGGEQYF. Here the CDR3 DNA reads TGTGCCAGCAGCCAGGGACCGACAGGGGGAGAGCAGTACTTC.

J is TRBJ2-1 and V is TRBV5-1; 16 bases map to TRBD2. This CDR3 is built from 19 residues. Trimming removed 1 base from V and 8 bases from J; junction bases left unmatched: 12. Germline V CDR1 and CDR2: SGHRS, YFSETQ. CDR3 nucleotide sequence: TGCGCCAGCAGCTTGTGGGGGACTAGCGGGGGGGCCGGTATGGATGAGCAGTTCTTC. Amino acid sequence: CASSLWGTSGGAGMDEQFF.

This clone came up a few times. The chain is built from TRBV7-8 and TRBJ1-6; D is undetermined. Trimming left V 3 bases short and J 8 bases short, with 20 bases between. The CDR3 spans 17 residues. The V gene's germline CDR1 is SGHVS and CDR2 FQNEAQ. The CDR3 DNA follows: TGTGCCAGCAGCTTGGAGGTCGAGGGTGGCCTTTATTCACCCCTCCACTTT. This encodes CASSLEVEGGLYSPLHF.

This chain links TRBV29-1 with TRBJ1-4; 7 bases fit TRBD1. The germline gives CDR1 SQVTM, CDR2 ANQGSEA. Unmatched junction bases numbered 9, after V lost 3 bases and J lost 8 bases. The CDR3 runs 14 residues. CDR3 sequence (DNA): TGCAGCGTTGAGGGGGGCAGGGGGAAGGAAAAACTGTTTTTT. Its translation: CSVEGGRGKEKLFF. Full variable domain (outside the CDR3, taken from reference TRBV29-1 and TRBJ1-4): SAVISQKPSRDICQRGTSLTIQCQVDSQVTMMFWYRQQPGQSLTLIATANQGSEATYESGFVIDKFPISRPNLTFSTLTVSNMSPEDSSIYLCSVEGGRGKEKLFFGSGTQLSVL.

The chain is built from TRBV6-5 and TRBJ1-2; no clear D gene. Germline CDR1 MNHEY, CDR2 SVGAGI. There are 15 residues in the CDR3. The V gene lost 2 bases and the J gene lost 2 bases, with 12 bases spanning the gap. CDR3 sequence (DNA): TGTGCCAGCAGTTACCAGGCGGGCCAGAACTATGGCTACACCTTC. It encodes CASSYQAGQNYGYTF.

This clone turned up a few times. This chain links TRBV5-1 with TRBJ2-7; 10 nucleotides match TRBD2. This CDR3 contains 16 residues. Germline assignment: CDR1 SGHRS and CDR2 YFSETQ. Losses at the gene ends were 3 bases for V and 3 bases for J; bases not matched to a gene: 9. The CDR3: CASSSVPAGGLYEQYF. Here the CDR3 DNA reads TGCGCCAGCAGCTCCGTCCCAGCGGGGGGGCTCTACGAGCAGTACTTC.

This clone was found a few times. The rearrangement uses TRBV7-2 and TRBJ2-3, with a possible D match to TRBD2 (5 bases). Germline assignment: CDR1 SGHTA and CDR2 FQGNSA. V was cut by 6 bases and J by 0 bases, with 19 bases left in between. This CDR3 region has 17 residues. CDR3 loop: CASRLQHTRTSTDTQYF. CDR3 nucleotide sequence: TGTGCCAGCAGATTACAGCACACTAGGACTAGCACAGATACGCAGTATTTT.

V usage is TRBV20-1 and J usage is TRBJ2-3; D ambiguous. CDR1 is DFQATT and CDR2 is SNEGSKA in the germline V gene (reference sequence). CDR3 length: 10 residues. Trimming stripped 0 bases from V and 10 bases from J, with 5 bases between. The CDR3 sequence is CSAREFAQYF. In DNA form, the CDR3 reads TGCAGTGCTAGAGAGTTCGCGCAGTATTTT.

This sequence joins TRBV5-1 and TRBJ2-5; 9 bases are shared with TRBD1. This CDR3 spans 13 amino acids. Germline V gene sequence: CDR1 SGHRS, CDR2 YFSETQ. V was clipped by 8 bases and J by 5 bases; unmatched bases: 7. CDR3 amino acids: CASGPGQGETQYF. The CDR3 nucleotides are TGCGCCAGTGGTCCGGGACAGGGTGAGACCCAGTACTTC.

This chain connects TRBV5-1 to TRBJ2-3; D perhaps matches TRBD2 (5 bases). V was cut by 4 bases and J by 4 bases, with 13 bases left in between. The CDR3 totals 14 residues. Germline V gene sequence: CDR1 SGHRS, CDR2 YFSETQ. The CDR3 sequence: CASSAPLGADTQYF. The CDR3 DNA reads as TGCGCCAGCAGCGCGCCACTAGGAGCAGATACGCAGTATTTT.

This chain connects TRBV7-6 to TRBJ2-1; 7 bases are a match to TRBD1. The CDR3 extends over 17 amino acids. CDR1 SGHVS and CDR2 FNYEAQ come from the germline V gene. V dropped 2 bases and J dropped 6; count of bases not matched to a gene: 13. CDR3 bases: TGTGCCAGCAGCTTATGGTCCCCGGGGACAGTAAGCAATGAGCAGTTCTTC. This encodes CASSLWSPGTVSNEQFF.

CDR3 residues: CASSLARQGNTEAFF. In nucleotides, the CDR3 is TGTGCCAGCAGCTTGGCCCGGCAGGGGAACACTGAAGCTTTCTTT. This chain uses TRBV5-6 with TRBJ1-1; D may be TRBD1 (5 bases). The CDR3 is made up of 15 amino acids. Germline assignment: CDR1 SGHDT and CDR2 YYEEEE. V was pared by 0 bases and J by 1 base, with 10 bases between.

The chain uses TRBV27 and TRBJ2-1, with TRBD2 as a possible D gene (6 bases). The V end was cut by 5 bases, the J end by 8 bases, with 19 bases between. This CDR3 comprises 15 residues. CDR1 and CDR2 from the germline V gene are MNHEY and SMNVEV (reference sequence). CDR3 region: CASSSRDFGRDEQFF. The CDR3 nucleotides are TGTGCCAGCAGTAGCCGGGACTTTGGTAGGGATGAGCAGTTCTTC.

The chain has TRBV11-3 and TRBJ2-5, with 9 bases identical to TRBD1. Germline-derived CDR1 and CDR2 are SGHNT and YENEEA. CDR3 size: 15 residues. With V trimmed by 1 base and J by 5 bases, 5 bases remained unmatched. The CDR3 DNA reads TGTGCCAGCAGCTTAGGCACGACAGGGGGGGAGACCCAGTACTTC. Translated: CASSLGTTGGETQYF.